This note documents a single TCR beta chain sequence. The antigen remains unidentified. Only in-frame clones appear in the TCRdb table, and some are missing; sequencing was by immunoSEQ multiplex PCR. The sample includes around 1,100,000 clones, 70% to 80% seen only once; the top ten take roughly 0.82%. The record originates from a study of shared clonotypes between healthy human individuals. Whole-study results and caveats: The represented genetic and exposure-history diversity was limited by the small number of donors.

V gave up 0 bases and J gave up 2 bases, with 9 bases separating them. The CDR3 loop spans 14 amino acids. Germline loops: CDR1 SGHRS, CDR2 YFSETQ. This sequence joins TRBV5-1 and TRBJ2-7; the D gene is possibly TRBD1 (5 bases). Input material: memory CD4+ T cells from PBMCs. The subset here: CD45RA-negative fraction. The receptor comes from a man aged 18 to 35 in good health. Some clones in this sample may be carry-over from other donors' samples. CDR3 sequence reads: CASSLDGQTYEQYF. The DNA of the CDR3 is TGCGCCAGCAGCTTGGACGGACAAACCTACGAGCAGTACTTC.